The sample holds one count of the clone carrying this T cell receptor (beta chain). What it binds is not known. Measured with immunoSEQ multiplex PCR; TCRdb has only the in-frame clones, and not every one. The sample records roughly 50,000 clones, 80% to 90% being singletons. This entry comes from a study of OX40 agonist ivuxolimab in advanced cancers. Findings of the study overall: There were, on average, more expanded clones in CD8+ T cells than in CD4+. Doses of 0.1 to 3.0 mg/kg were accompanied by clonal expansion of CD4+ and CD8+ blood T cells by week 6.

V lost 3 bases and J 0 bases, leaving 7 bases between the germline ends. Germline V gives CDR1 LNHDA, CDR2 SQIVND (reference sequence). The CDR3 has 14 residues. The origin of this receptor is an adult with an advanced solid tumor such as melanoma, head and neck, liver or kidney cancer. Sequences were derived from CD4+ or CD8+ T cells sorted from blood, sampled in a trial of the OX40 agonist ivuxolimab. This sequence joins TRBV19 and TRBJ2-3, with D possibly matching TRBD1 (6 bases). CDR3 region: CASSIRGSTDTQYF. The CDR3 DNA reads as TGTGCCAGTAGTATCAGGGGAAGCACAGATACGCAGTATTTT.